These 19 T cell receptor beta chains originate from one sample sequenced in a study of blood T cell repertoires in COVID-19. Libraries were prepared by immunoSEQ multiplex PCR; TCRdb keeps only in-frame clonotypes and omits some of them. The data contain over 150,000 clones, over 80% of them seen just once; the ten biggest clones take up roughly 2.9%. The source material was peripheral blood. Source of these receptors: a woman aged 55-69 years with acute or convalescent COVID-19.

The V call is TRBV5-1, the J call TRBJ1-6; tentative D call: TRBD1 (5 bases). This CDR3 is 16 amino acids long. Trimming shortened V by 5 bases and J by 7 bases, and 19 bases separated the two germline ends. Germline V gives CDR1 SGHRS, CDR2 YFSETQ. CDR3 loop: CASSPQGSGPNSPLHF. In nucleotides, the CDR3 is TGCGCCAGCAGTCCGCAGGGCTCAGGCCCCAATTCACCCCTCCACTTT.

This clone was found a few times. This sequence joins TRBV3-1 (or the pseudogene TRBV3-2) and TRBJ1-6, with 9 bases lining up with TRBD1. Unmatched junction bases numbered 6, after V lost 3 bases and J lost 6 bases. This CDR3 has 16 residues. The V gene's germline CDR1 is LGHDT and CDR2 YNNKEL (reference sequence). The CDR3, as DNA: TGTGCCAGCAGCCAGGGGACAGGGAACCGTAATTCACCCCTCCACTTT. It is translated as CASSQGTGNRNSPLHF.

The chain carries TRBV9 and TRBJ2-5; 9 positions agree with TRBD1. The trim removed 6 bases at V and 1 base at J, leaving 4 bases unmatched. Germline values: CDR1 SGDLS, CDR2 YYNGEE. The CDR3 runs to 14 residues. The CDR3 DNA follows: TGTGCCAGCACACAGGGGGCTTTCCAAGAGACCCAGTACTTC. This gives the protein CASTQGAFQETQYF. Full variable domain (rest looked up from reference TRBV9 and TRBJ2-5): DSGVTQTPKHLITATGQRVTLRCSPRSGDLSVYWYQQSLDQGLQFLIQYYNGEERAKGNILERFSAQQFPDLHSELNLSSLELGDSALYFCASTQGAFQETQYFGPGTRLLVL.

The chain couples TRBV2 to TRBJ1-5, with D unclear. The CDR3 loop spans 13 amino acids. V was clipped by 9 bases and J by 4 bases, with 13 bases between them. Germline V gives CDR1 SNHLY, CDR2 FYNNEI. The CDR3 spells CASRPRENQPQHF. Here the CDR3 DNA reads TGTGCCAGTAGGCCGAGGGAAAATCAGCCCCAGCATTTT.

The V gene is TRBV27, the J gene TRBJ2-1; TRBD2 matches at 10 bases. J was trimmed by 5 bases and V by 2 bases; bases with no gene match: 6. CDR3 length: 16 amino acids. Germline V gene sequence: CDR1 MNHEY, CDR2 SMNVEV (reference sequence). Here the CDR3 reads CASSLHGLAANNEQFF. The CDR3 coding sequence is TGTGCCAGCAGTTTACACGGACTAGCGGCAAACAATGAGCAGTTCTTC.

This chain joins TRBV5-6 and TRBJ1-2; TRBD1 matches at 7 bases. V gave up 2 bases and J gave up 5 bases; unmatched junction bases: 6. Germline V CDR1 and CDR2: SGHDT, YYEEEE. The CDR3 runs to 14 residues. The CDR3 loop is CASSFGTEIYGYTF. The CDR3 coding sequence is TGTGCCAGCAGCTTTGGGACAGAGATTTATGGCTACACCTTC. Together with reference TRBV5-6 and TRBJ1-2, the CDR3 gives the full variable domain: DAGVTQSPTHLIKTRGQQVTLRCSPKSGHDTVSWYQQALGQGPQFIFQYYEEEERQRGNFPDRFSGHQFPNYSSELNVNALLLGDSALYLCASSFGTEIYGYTFGSGTRLTVV.

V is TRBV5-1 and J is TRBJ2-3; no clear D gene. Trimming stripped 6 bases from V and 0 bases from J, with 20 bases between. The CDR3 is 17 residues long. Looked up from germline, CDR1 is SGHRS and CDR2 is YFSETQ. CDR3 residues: CASTTLFSRLSTDTQYF. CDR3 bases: TGCGCCAGCACGACCTTGTTTTCAAGACTCAGCACAGATACGCAGTATTTT.

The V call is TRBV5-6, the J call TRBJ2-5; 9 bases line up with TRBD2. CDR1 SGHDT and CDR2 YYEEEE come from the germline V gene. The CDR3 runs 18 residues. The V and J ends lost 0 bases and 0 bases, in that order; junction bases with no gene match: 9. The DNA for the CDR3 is TGTGCCAGCAGCTTGGAATTCGAGCGGGGGGCGTACCAAGAGACCCAGTACTTC. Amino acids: CASSLEFERGAYQETQYF.

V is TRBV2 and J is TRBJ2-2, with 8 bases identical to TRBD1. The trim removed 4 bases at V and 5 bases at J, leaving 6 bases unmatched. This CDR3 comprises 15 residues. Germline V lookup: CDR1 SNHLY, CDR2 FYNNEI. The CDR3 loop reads CASSGRGRETGELFF. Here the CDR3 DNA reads TGTGCCAGCAGTGGCAGGGGGCGCGAAACCGGGGAGCTGTTTTTT.

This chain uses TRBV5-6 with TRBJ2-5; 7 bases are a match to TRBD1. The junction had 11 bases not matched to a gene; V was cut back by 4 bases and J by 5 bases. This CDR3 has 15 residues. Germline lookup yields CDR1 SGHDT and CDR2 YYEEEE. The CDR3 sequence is CASSRNRGGRETQYF. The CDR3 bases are TGTGCCAGCAGCAGGAACAGGGGCGGAAGGGAGACCCAGTACTTC.

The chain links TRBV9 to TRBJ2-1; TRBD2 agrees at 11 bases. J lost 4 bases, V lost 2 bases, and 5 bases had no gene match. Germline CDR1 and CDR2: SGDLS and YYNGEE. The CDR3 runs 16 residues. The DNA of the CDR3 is TGTGCCAGCAGCGTTTCTAGCGGGGGGCCTTACAATGAGCAGTTCTTC. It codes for CASSVSSGGPYNEQFF.

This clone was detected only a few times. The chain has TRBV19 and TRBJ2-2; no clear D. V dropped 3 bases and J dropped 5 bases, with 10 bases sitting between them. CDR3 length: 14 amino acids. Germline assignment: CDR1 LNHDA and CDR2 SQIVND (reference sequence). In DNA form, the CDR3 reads TGTGCCAGTAGTATGACCGGGTTGACCGGGGAGCTGTTTTTT. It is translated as CASSMTGLTGELFF.

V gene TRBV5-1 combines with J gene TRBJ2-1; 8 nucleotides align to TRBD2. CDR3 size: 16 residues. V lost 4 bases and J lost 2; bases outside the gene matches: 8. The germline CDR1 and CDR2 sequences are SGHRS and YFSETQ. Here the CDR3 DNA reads TGCGCCAGCAGCGCCGCTGCGGGGGGCCCCTACAATGAGCAGTTCTTC. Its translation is CASSAAAGGPYNEQFF.

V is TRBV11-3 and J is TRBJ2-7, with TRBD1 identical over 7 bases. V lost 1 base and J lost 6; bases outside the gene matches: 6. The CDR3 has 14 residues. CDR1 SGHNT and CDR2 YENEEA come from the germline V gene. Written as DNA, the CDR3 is TGTGCCAGCAGCTTAGGACAGGGCCTGAGCGAGCAGTACTTC. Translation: CASSLGQGLSEQYF.

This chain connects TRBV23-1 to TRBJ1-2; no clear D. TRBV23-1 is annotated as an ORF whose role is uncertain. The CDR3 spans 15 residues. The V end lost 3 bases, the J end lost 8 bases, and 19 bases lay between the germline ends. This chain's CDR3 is CASSQPRDNRYGYTF. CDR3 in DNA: TGCGCCAGCAGTCAGCCCCGTGACAACCGCTACGGCTACACCTTC.

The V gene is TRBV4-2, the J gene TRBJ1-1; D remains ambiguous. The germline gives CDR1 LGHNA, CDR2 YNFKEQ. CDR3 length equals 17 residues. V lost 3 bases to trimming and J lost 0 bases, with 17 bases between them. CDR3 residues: CASSHQSGGRVNTEAFF. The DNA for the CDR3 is TGTGCCAGCAGCCACCAATCCGGCGGCCGAGTGAACACTGAAGCTTTCTTT.

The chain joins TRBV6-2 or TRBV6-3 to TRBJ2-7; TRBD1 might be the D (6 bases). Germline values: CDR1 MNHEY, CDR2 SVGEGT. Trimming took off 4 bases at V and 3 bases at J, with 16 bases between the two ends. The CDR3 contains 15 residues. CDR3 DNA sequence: TGTGCCAGCAGTTCCTCCGCCAGGGGAGTCTACGAGCAGTACTTC. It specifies CASSSSARGVYEQYF.

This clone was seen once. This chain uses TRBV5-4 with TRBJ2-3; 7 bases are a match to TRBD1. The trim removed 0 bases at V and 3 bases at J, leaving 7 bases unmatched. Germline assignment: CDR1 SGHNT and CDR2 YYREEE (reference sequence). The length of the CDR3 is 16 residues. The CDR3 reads CASSLGLRRGTDTQYF. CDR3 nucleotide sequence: TGTGCCAGCAGCTTGGGGTTGCGCAGGGGGACAGATACGCAGTATTTT.

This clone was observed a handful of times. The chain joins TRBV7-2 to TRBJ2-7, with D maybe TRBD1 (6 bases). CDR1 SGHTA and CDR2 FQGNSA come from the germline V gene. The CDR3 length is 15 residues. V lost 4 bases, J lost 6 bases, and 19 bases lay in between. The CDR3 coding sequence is TGTGCCAGCAGCTCCCGACAGGCCGTTTTGGGCGAGCAGTACTTC. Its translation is CASSSRQAVLGEQYF.